Reported below is one T cell receptor (beta chain). Its antigen is currently unknown. CDR3 length: 14 amino acids. Trimming pared 6 bases from V and 4 bases from J, leaving 16 bases between. A library of TCRbeta sequences, prepared with unique molecular identifiers, was generated. TCRdb reprocessed the PCR reads via MiXCR and lists one record per CDR3 protein. The sample carries hundreds of thousands of distinct CDR3 sequences, around 13% recorded once. This entry belongs to a study of T-cell reconstitution after alpha-beta-depleted transplantation in children. Study-level results: The origin of alpha-beta T cells about two months after transplant was reportedly several hundred expanded graft clones. Surviving recipient T cells and intrathymic progenitors accounted for some patients' high TCRbeta diversity at day 60. One year after transplant, T-cell counts and diversity came mostly from newly produced T cells.

The rearrangement joins TRBV12-3 or TRBV12-4 to TRBJ2-7; D may be TRBD2 (6 bases). The sequence came from a girl aged 2-10 years with congenital amegakaryocytic thrombocytopenia, due to receive a stem cell transplant. The sample here was PBMCs, taken before TCRalphabeta/CD19-depleted stem cell transplant. CDR3 residues: CASSPLGRGYEQYF. CDR3 bases: TGTGCCAGCAGCCCCCTCGGGAGAGGTTACGAGCAGTACTTC.